A selection of T cell receptor beta chains follows, all from one sample in a study of neurological immune-mediated disorders. TCRdb re-called the 5' RACE reads through MiXCR, storing one row per CDR3 protein. The sample records some 71,000 distinct CDR3 sequences, 9.5% to 13% being singletons. Sequenced input: PBMCs. These receptors all stem from a man aged 25 to 40 in good health. The CDR3 runs from the conserved cysteine through the conserved F or W. Each record gives: J gene, V gene, clone size, D gene, CDR3 length, CDR3 protein, CDR3 DNA. The D gene is left open where the match is weak. Clone size is stated in some rows and not others, as once, few, many or a class when expanded.

J: TRBJ2-7
V: TRBV29-1
size: many
D: TRBD1
length: 16
CDR3: CSVVREPGTGSYEQYF
DNA: TGCAGCGTTGTACGCGAACCGGGGACAGGGAGTTACGAGCAGTACTTC

J: TRBJ2-3
V: TRBV7-2
size: .
D: TRBD2
length: 16
CDR3: CASSFRTSLSTDTQYF
DNA: TGTGCCAGCAGCTTCCGGACTAGTCTAAGCACAGATACGCAGTATTTT

J: TRBJ1-1
V: TRBV14
size: many
D: .
length: 15
CDR3: CASSQVAGWNTEAFF
DNA: TGTGCCAGCAGCCAAGTAGCAGGGTGGAACACTGAAGCTTTCTTT

J: TRBJ2-5
V: TRBV12-3/TRBV12-4
size: once
D: .
length: 14
CDR3: CASSFCEGQESQYF
DNA: TGTGCCAGCAGTTTTTGTGAGGGGCAAGAGTCCCAGTACTTC

J: TRBJ1-2
V: TRBV19
size: many
D: TRBD1
length: 15
CDR3: CASSFPGQGNYGYTF
DNA: TGTGCCAGTAGTTTTCCGGGACAGGGTAACTATGGCTACACCTTC

J: TRBJ2-7
V: TRBV20-1
size: .
D: TRBD1
length: 18
CDR3: CSAKAQRPGQGTLYEQYF
DNA: TGCAGTGCCAAGGCCCAAAGACCCGGACAGGGGACGCTCTACGAGCAGTACTTC

J: TRBJ2-7
V: TRBV7-6
size: many
D: TRBD2
length: 14
CDR3: CASSLAGTSREQYF
DNA: TGTGCCAGCAGCTTAGCGGGGACTAGTCGCGAGCAGTACTTC

J: TRBJ1-5
V: TRBV20-1
size: many
D: .
length: 16
CDR3: CSARSTWTRPDQPQHF
DNA: TGCAGTGCTCGTTCCACCTGGACGAGACCCGATCAGCCCCAGCATTTT

J: TRBJ2-7
V: TRBV7-9
size: many
D: .
length: 15
CDR3: CASSPSGLRVYEQYF
DNA: TGTGCCAGCAGCCCCAGCGGGCTCAGGGTCTACGAGCAGTACTTC

J: TRBJ1-6
V: TRBV16
size: many
D: .
length: 15
CDR3: CASSQGTGIDSPLHF
DNA: TGTGCCAGCAGCCAAGGAACAGGGATCGATTCACCCCTCCACTTT

J: TRBJ2-1
V: TRBV20-1
size: .
D: .
length: 16
CDR3: CSARFSGDNAYNEQFF
DNA: TGCAGTGCTAGATTTAGCGGAGATAATGCCTACAATGAGCAGTTCTTC

J: TRBJ1-6
V: TRBV28
size: many
D: .
length: 13
CDR3: CASSLGRNKPLHF
DNA: TGTGCCAGCAGTTTAGGTCGTAATAAACCCCTCCACTTT

J: TRBJ2-7
V: TRBV20-1
size: .
D: .
length: 14
CDR3: CSARPGPRLYEQYF
DNA: TGCAGTGCTAGACCAGGCCCAAGGCTCTACGAGCAGTACTTC

J: TRBJ2-5
V: TRBV7-9
size: many
D: .
length: 12
CDR3: CASSQTGETQYF
DNA: TGTGCCAGCAGCCAGACCGGAGAGACCCAGTACTTC

J: TRBJ2-7
V: TRBV5-1
size: few
D: .
length: 14
CDR3: CASSFDFPSYEQYF
DNA: TGCGCCAGCAGCTTCGATTTCCCGTCCTACGAGCAGTACTTC

J: TRBJ2-5
V: TRBV20-1
size: many
D: .
length: 15
CDR3: CSARDPRGLQETQYF
DNA: TGCAGTGCTAGAGATCCGAGGGGCCTACAAGAGACCCAGTACTTC

J: TRBJ2-7
V: TRBV5-1
size: many
D: .
length: 16
CDR3: CASSLATQQSSYEQYF
DNA: TGCGCCAGCAGCTTGGCCACGCAGCAGTCCTCCTACGAGCAGTACTTC

J: TRBJ2-1
V: TRBV14
size: many
D: TRBD2
length: 18
CDR3: CASSQEVSRLADYNEQFF
DNA: TGTGCCAGCAGCCAAGAAGTGAGTAGGCTAGCGGACTACAATGAGCAGTTCTTC

J: TRBJ2-5
V: TRBV28
size: many
D: TRBD1
length: 14
CDR3: CASRMTGPMGTQYF
DNA: TGTGCCAGCAGGATGACAGGGCCCATGGGGACCCAGTACTTC

J: TRBJ2-7
V: TRBV7-9
size: many
D: .
length: 13
CDR3: CASSPRGSYEQYF
DNA: TGTGCCAGCAGCCCCCGGGGGAGCTACGAGCAGTACTTC

J: TRBJ1-2
V: TRBV6-1
size: many
D: TRBD1
length: 12
CDR3: CASSPRGHGYTF
DNA: TGTGCCAGCAGTCCAAGGGGGCATGGCTACACCTTC

J: TRBJ2-2
V: TRBV5-1
size: many
D: TRBD1
length: 14
CDR3: CASSSLDRGGELFF
DNA: TGCGCCAGCAGCTCCTTGGACAGGGGCGGGGAGCTGTTTTTT

J: TRBJ2-1
V: TRBV11-1
size: many
D: TRBD2
length: 13
CDR3: CASSPKAGVEQFF
DNA: TGTGCCAGCAGCCCCAAAGCGGGAGTTGAGCAGTTCTTC

J: TRBJ2-2
V: TRBV2
size: many
D: .
length: 12
CDR3: CASILEAGELFF
DNA: .

J: TRBJ1-5
V: TRBV29-1
size: many
D: TRBD1
length: 12
CDR3: CSVGGGGQPQHF
DNA: TGCAGCGTTGGAGGGGGCGGTCAGCCCCAGCATTTT

J: TRBJ2-3
V: TRBV15
size: many
D: TRBD2
length: 14
CDR3: CATSRGGEGPKPYF
DNA: TGTGCCACCAGCCGGGGGGGGGAGGGCCCAAAACCGTATTTT

J: TRBJ2-5
V: TRBV7-9
size: many
D: TRBD1
length: 16
CDR3: CASSGRGQGRRETQYF
DNA: TGTGCCAGCAGCGGCCGCGGACAGGGGAGGCGAGAGACCCAGTACTTC

J: TRBJ2-7
V: TRBV7-6
size: many
D: .
length: 21
CDR3: CASSLAERIIPRPTRFWEQYF
DNA: TGTGCCAGCAGCTTAGCGGAGCGAATTATTCCGAGGCCCACCAGATTCTGGGAGCAGTACTTC

J: TRBJ2-5
V: TRBV12-3/TRBV12-4
size: many
D: TRBD2
length: 15
CDR3: CASRRLAGSQETQYF
DNA: TGTGCCAGCAGGCGACTAGCGGGAAGCCAAGAGACCCAGTACTTC

J: TRBJ2-2
V: TRBV27
size: few
D: .
length: 14
CDR3: CASSLFRNTGELFF
DNA: TGTGCCAGCAGTTTATTCCGGAACACCGGGGAGCTGTTTTTT

J: TRBJ2-1
V: TRBV7-2
size: many
D: .
length: 17
CDR3: CASSLVPGDGRTGEQFF
DNA: TGTGCCAGCAGCTTAGTGCCAGGGGACGGGAGGACCGGTGAGCAGTTCTTC

J: TRBJ2-7
V: TRBV29-1
size: many
D: .
length: 11
CDR3: CSVDGFYEQYF
DNA: TGCAGCGTTGACGGATTTTACGAGCAGTACTTC

J: TRBJ2-5
V: TRBV7-2
size: many
D: .
length: 12
CDR3: CASLRGGETQYF
DNA: TGTGCCAGCTTGAGGGGCGGGGAGACCCAGTACTTC

J: TRBJ2-3
V: TRBV7-8
size: many
D: .
length: 16
CDR3: CASSRLGTQNTDTQYF
DNA: TGTGCCAGCAGCCGCCTGGGGACACAAAACACAGATACGCAGTATTTT

J: TRBJ2-5
V: TRBV5-1
size: many
D: .
length: 16
CDR3: CASSLGGGKPQETQYF
DNA: TGCGCCAGCAGCTTGGGCGGCGGGAAACCCCAAGAGACCCAGTACTTC

J: TRBJ1-3
V: TRBV5-1
size: many
D: TRBD1
length: 14
CDR3: CASSPGQSGNTIYF
DNA: TGCGCCAGCAGCCCGGGACAGTCAGGAAACACCATATATTTT

J: TRBJ1-5
V: TRBV6-2/TRBV6-3
size: many
D: .
length: 15
CDR3: CASSPQGGRNQPQHF
DNA: TGTGCCAGCAGCCCCCAGGGAGGGCGGAATCAGCCCCAGCATTTT

J: TRBJ2-1
V: TRBV7-8
size: .
D: TRBD1
length: 15
CDR3: CASSFPDRGINEQFF
DNA: TGTGCCAGCAGCTTTCCCGACAGGGGTATCAATGAGCAGTTCTTC

J: TRBJ2-7
V: TRBV5-1
size: many
D: .
length: 15
CDR3: CASSRKEQGANEQYF
DNA: TGCGCCAGCAGCAGAAAAGAACAGGGTGCGAACGAGCAGTACTTC

J: TRBJ2-7
V: TRBV28
size: many
D: TRBD2
length: 14
CDR3: CASSRLAGGYEQYF
DNA: TGTGCCAGCAGTCGACTAGCGGGAGGCTACGAGCAGTACTTC

J: TRBJ2-3
V: TRBV20-1
size: many
D: TRBD2
length: 14
CDR3: CSASSGRATDTQYF
DNA: TGCAGTGCTTCTAGCGGGAGGGCCACAGATACGCAGTATTTT